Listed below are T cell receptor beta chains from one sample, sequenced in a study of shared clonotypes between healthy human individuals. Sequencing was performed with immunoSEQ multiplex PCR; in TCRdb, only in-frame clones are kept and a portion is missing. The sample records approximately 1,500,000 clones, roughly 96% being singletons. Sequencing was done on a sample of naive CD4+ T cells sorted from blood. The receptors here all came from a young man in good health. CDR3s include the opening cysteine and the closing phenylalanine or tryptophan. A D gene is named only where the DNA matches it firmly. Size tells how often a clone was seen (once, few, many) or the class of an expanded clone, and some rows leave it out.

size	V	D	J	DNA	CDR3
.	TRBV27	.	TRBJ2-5	TGTGCCAGCAGTCCCCCAAGACGGCAAGAGACCCAGTACTTC	CASSPPRRQETQYF
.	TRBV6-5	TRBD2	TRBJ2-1	TGTGCCAGCAGTTCCGCGGCTAGCGGGAGGCAGCATGAGCAGTTCTTC	CASSSAASGRQHEQFF
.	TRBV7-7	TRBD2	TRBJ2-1	TGTGCTAGCAGCCCGCGGGAGCTCAATGAGCAGTTCTTC	CASSPRELNEQFF
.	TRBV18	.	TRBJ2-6	TGTGCCAGCTCACTGGGAGTTGGGGCCAACGTCCTGACTTTC	CASSLGVGANVLTF
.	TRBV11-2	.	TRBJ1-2	TGTGCCAGCAGCTTAGCCCCTAACTATGGCTACACCTTC	CASSLAPNYGYTF
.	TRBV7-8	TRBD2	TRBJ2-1	TGTGCCAGCAGGGGGACTAGCGGGAGAGATGAGCAGTTCTTC	CASRGTSGRDEQFF
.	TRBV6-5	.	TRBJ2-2	TGTGCCAGCAGTTACCAGACAGCATACACCGGGGAGCTGTTTTTT	CASSYQTAYTGELFF
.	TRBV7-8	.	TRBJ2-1	TGTGCCAGCAGCCGCCGAGTGGGGATGGACAATGAGCAGTTCTTC	CASSRRVGMDNEQFF
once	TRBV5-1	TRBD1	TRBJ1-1	TGCGCCAGCAGCTTGGAACCGCAGGGGGCCGGAGCTTTCTTT	CASSLEPQGAGAFF
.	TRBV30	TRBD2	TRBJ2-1	TGTGCCTGGGATCTCAGCGGGAGGGCCTACAATGAGCAGTTCTTC	CAWDLSGRAYNEQFF
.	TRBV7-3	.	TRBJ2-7	TGTGCCAGCAGCTTAACGTTCGGACACAACGAGCAGTACTTC	CASSLTFGHNEQYF
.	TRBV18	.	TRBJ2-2	TGTGCCAGCTCACCTAAGACAGGACGAGTGACCGGGGAGCTGTTTTTT	CASSPKTGRVTGELFF
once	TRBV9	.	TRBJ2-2	TGTGCCAGCACCCCATTTGTGGGGGTCACCGGGGAGCTGTTTTTT	CASTPFVGVTGELFF
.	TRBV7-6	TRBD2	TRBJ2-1	TGTGCCAGCAGTTCCGGACTAGCGGGAGCTGAGCAGTTCTTC	CASSSGLAGAEQFF
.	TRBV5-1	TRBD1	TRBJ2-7	TGCGCCAGCAGCTGGGGGTTACAGGGGATCACCTACGAGCAGTACTTC	CASSWGLQGITYEQYF
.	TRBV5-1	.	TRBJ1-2	TGCGCCAGCAGCTTGGCACAGGGAGGTGAGGGTGGCTACACCTTC	CASSLAQGGEGGYTF
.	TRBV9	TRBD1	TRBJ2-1	TGTGCCAGCAGCGTAGACGGACAGGGCTACAATGAGCAGTTCTTC	CASSVDGQGYNEQFF
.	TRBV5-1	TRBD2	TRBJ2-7	TGCGCCAGCAGCTCTCTGGGACTATCCACCTACGAGCAGTACTTC	CASSSLGLSTYEQYF
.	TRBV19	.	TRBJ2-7	TGTGCCAGTAGTACCACACAGAACTCCTACGAGCAGTACTTC	CASSTTQNSYEQYF
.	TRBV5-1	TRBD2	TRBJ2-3	TGCGCCAGCAGCTTGGCGGGAGGAGACAGTGCGTATTTT	CASSLAGGDSAYF
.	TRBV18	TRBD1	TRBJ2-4	TGTGCCAGCTCACCACCGAAGGGACAGCAAAACATTCAGTACTTC	CASSPPKGQQNIQYF
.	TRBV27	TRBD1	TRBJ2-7	TGTGCCAGCAGGACAGGGGGGTACGAGCAGTACTTC	CASRTGGYEQYF
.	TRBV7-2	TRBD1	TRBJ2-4	TGTGCCAGCAGCGCCTGGGCAGACAGGGTAGCCAAAAACATTCAGTACTTC	CASSAWADRVAKNIQYF
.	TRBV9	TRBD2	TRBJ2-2	TGTGCCAGCAGCTCCTCGGGACTAGCGGGAGGGACGGGCACCGGGGAGCTGTTTTTT	CASSSSGLAGGTGTGELFF
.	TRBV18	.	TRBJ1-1	TGTGCCAGCTCACCAAATCTTATGTCTGGATCCCCTACTGAAGCTTTCTTT	CASSPNLMSGSPTEAFF
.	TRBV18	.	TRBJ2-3	TGTGCCAGCTCACCCGGACCGAGGGGTGATACGCAGTATTTT	CASSPGPRGDTQYF
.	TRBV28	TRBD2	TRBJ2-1	TGTGCCAGCAGTTTGGCGGGGCTTGCGGGAGGACTCGACAATGAGCAGTTCTTC	CASSLAGLAGGLDNEQFF
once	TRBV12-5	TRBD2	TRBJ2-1	TGTGCTAGTGGTTCCCAAAAACTACAGGGACTAGCGGTTTACAATGAGCAGTTCTTC	CASGSQKLQGLAVYNEQFF
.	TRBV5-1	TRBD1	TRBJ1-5	TGCGCCAGCAGCCCTGGAATACAGGGGATGGACAATCAGCCCCAGCATTTT	CASSPGIQGMDNQPQHF
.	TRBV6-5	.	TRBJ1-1	TGTGCCACCACAGGGATAGGCACTGAAGCTTTCTTT	CATTGIGTEAFF
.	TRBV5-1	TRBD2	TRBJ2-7	TGCGCCAGCAAGCGGGAAGGCTCCTACGAGCAGTACTTC	CASKREGSYEQYF
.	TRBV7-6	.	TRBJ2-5	TGTGCCAGCAGCCGCCCAGGGGGGAAAGAGACCCAGTACTTC	CASSRPGGKETQYF
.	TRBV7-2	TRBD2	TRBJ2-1	TGTGCCACCGGACTAGCGGGCGGCCACAATGAGCAGTTCTTC	CATGLAGGHNEQFF
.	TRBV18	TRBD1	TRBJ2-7	TGTGCCAGCTCACCTAGGACAGGGGACTACGAGCAGTACTTC	CASSPRTGDYEQYF
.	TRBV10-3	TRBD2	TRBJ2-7	TGTGCCATCAGTGAGGGGACTAGCGTCTCCTACGAGCAGTACTTC	CAISEGTSVSYEQYF
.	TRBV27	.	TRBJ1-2	TGTGCCAGCAGCCGCGTTGCTAGAGGGACGTCCTATGGCTACACCTTC	CASSRVARGTSYGYTF
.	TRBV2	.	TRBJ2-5	TGTGCCAGCAGTGAAGTTGAGGAGACCCAGTACTTC	CASSEVEETQYF
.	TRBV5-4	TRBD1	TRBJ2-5	TGTGCCAGCAGCTCTAGACAGGGAGAAGAGACCCAGTACTTC	CASSSRQGEETQYF
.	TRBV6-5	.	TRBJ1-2	TGTGCCAGCAGTTTGGGAGCTAACTATGGCTACACCTTC	CASSLGANYGYTF
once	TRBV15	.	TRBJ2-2	TGTGCCACCAGCAGACAGTGGAGGGGGCACGGGGAGCTGTTTTTT	CATSRQWRGHGELFF
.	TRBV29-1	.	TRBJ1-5	TGCAGCGTTGAAAGGGGAGGGACTAAAGATCAGCCCCAGCATTTT	CSVERGGTKDQPQHF
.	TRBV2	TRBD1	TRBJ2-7	TGTGCCAGACAGGGGGACTACGAGCAGTACTTC	CARQGDYEQYF
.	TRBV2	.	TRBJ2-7	TGTGCCAGCGGGCAGGGTGTGGGCGAGCAGTACTTC	CASGQGVGEQYF
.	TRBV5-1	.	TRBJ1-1	TGCGCCAGCAGCTTGGAGGGGACGGGGATGAACACTGAAGCTTTCTTT	CASSLEGTGMNTEAFF
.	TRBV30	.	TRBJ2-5	TGTGCCTGGAGCAGTAGCAAGACCCAGTACTTC	CAWSSSKTQYF
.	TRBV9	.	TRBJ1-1	TGTGCCAGCAGCGAGACGCCCATGAACACTGAAGCTTTCTTT	CASSETPMNTEAFF
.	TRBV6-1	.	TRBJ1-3	TGTGCCAGCAGTGGGCGCCGGAGCTCTGGAAACACCATATATTTT	CASSGRRSSGNTIYF
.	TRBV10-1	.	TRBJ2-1	TGCGCCAGCAGTGATGGCCAGGCCGGAAACAATGAGCAGTTCTTC	CASSDGQAGNNEQFF
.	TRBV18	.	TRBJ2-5	TGTGCCAGCTCATCACGAGTGGGCGCAGAGACCCAGTACTTC	CASSSRVGAETQYF
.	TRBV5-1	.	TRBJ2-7	TGCGCCAGCAGCTTGGGTTCAGGGGTTGCCTACGAGCAGTACTTC	CASSLGSGVAYEQYF